One sample yielded the 31 T cell receptor beta chains listed below, sequenced in a study of blood T cell repertoires in COVID-19. The method was immunoSEQ multiplex PCR; TCRdb's version includes in-frame clones alone and lacks a portion of them. This table holds around 330,000 clones, roughly 90% found once. Sequencing used PBMCs or T cells enriched from blood (not recorded which). The receptors here all came from a young woman who had recovered from COVID-19.

The chain has TRBV3-1 (or the pseudogene TRBV3-2) and TRBJ2-5; D is possibly TRBD2 (6 bases). Germline CDR1 reads LGHDT; CDR2 reads YNNKEL (reference sequence). V shed 7 bases and J shed 4 bases, with 10 bases lying between them. This CDR3 contains 12 residues. CDR3 loop: CASTVAAETQYF. CDR3 nucleotides: TGTGCCAGCACGGTAGCGGCAGAGACCCAGTACTTC.

V usage is TRBV18 and J usage is TRBJ1-1, with TRBD1 matching 8 bases. Germline loops: CDR1 KGHSH, CDR2 LQKENI. The CDR3 spans 15 residues. Trimming removed 3 bases from V and 2 bases from J; junction bases left unmatched: 5. The CDR3, as DNA: TGTGCCAGCTCACCCCTCGGACAGGGTAACACTGAAGCTTTCTTT. This sequence encodes CASSPLGQGNTEAFF.

V usage is TRBV9 and J usage is TRBJ1-2; D remains unclear. Germline V CDR1 and CDR2: SGDLS, YYNGEE. V lost 5 bases and J lost 6, with 26 bases in between. This CDR3 has 17 residues. The CDR3 region is CASSRQRRSLEENGYTF. In DNA form, the CDR3 reads TGTGCCAGCAGTAGACAAAGAAGGTCTTTGGAAGAGAATGGCTACACCTTC.

The J gene is TRBJ1-4, the V gene TRBV20-1; D remains unclear. CDR3 length equals 14 residues. V gave up 3 bases and J gave up 3 bases, with 11 bases separating them. Germline assignment: CDR1 DFQATT and CDR2 SNEGSKA (reference sequence). CDR3 DNA: TGCAGTGCTAGTCGGGGAGGACCTAATGAAAAACTGTTTTTT. It encodes CSASRGGPNEKLFF.

This chain connects TRBV2 to TRBJ1-1; 9 bases align to TRBD1. The CDR3 extends over 14 amino acids. The V segment lost 2 bases and the J segment 3 bases; nucleotides outside the gene matches: 1. Germline CDR1 is SNHLY and CDR2 is FYNNEI. The CDR3 is CASSEYRGHTEAFF. DNA for the CDR3: TGTGCCAGCAGTGAATACAGGGGGCACACTGAAGCTTTCTTT. Complete variable domain (other parts from reference TRBV2 and TRBJ1-1): EPEVTQTPSHQVTQMGQEVILRCVPISNHLYFYWYRQILGQKVEFLVSFYNNEISEKSEIFDDQFSVERPDGSNFTLKIRSTKLEDSAMYFCASSEYRGHTEAFFGQGTRLTVV.

The table lists this clone with a few counts. The chain recombines TRBV4-3 with TRBJ2-7; 10 bases align to TRBD2. CDR3 length: 16 residues. From germline, CDR1 is LGHNA and CDR2 YSLEER. V shed 0 bases and J 2 bases; nucleotides not matched to a gene: 4. The CDR3 loop is CASSQDSSGGAYEQYF. The CDR3 DNA sequence: TGCGCCAGCAGCCAAGATTCCAGCGGGGGGGCCTACGAGCAGTACTTC.

The chain has TRBV7-9 and TRBJ2-1; 13 bases align to TRBD2. CDR1 is SEHNR and CDR2 is FQNEAQ in the germline V gene (reference sequence). CDR3 length: 14 residues. V lost 5 bases, J lost 7 bases, and 2 bases stayed unmatched. In DNA, the CDR3 is TGTGCCAGCAGCGGGGGACTAGCGGGAAATGAGCAGTTCTTC. It yields the protein CASSGGLAGNEQFF.

The chain uses TRBV7-3 and TRBJ1-1; D gene uncertain. There are 13 residues in the CDR3. V lost 1 base to trimming and J lost 5 bases, with 8 bases between them. Germline CDR1 reads SGHTA; CDR2 reads FQGTGA. The CDR3 coding sequence is TGTGCCAGCAGCTTAATGAGATGGACTGAAGCTTTCTTT. It encodes CASSLMRWTEAFF.

The chain links TRBV5-4 to TRBJ2-4, with D perhaps matching TRBD2 (6 bases). V dropped 2 bases and J dropped 1 base, with 7 bases sitting between them. Germline assignment: CDR1 SGHNT and CDR2 YYREEE (reference sequence). The CDR3 contains 14 residues. For the CDR3, the DNA is TGTGCCAGCAGCTTCCGGGGGGCCAAAAACATTCAGTACTTC. Its translation is CASSFRGAKNIQYF. The variable domain in full, with the rest retrieved from reference TRBV5-4 and TRBJ2-4, is ETGVTQSPTHLIKTRGQQVTLRCSSQSGHNTVSWYQQALGQGPQFIFQYYREEENGRGNFPPRFSGLQFPNYSSELNVNALELDDSALYLCASSFRGAKNIQYFGAGTRLSVL.

This clone was detected only once. The chain uses TRBV9 and TRBJ2-2; D gene unclear. This CDR3 comprises 13 residues. Trimming removed 9 bases at V and 5 bases at J, with 14 bases between. Looked up from germline, CDR1 is SGDLS and CDR2 is YYNGEE. CDR3 amino acids: CATGVDGTGELFF. The CDR3 coding sequence is TGTGCCACCGGAGTTGACGGAACCGGGGAGCTGTTTTTT.

This clone appeared once. The genes are TRBV10-3 and TRBJ1-1, with D possibly being TRBD1 (6 bases). CDR3 size: 14 residues. The germline V gene encodes CDR1 ENHRY and CDR2 SYGVKD. V was cut by 4 bases and J by 5 bases, with 14 bases left in between. The CDR3 DNA sequence: TGTGCCATCAGTGGAAACAGGGAAGGGACTGAAGCTTTCTTT. It translates to CAISGNREGTEAFF.

This clone was observed a handful of times. Other DNA sequences in the same sample also yield this CDR3. V and J are TRBV7-2 and TRBJ1-1; possible D gene TRBD1, 5 bases. V lost 2 bases and J 5 bases, leaving 9 bases between the germline ends. CDR3 length equals 13 residues. Germline CDR1 and CDR2: SGHTA and FQGNSA. This CDR3 reads CASSLSTGTEAFF. DNA of the CDR3: TGTGCCAGCAGCTTATCAACAGGAACTGAAGCTTTCTTT.

The V call is TRBV9, the J call TRBJ1-2, with 7 bases lining up with TRBD1. This CDR3 spans 16 amino acids. Germline V gene sequence: CDR1 SGDLS, CDR2 YYNGEE. The V gene end was trimmed by 3 bases and the J gene end by 5 bases; junction bases not matched to a gene: 13. In DNA, the CDR3 is TGTGCCAGCAGCGCATACAGACAGGGAGTACCTTATGGCTACACCTTC. Translation gives CASSAYRQGVPYGYTF.

The chain employs TRBV7-6 and TRBJ2-5, with D hard to call. Trimming left V 5 bases short and J 5 bases short, with 12 bases between. Per the germline V gene, CDR1 is SGHVS and CDR2 is FNYEAQ. There are 13 residues in the CDR3. CDR3 coding DNA: TGTGCCAGCAGCCACCCCGAGCCCGAGACCCAGTACTTC. Amino acid sequence: CASSHPEPETQYF.

The chain employs TRBV12-3 or TRBV12-4 and TRBJ1-2; weak D call: TRBD1 (6 bases). Trimming stripped 6 bases from V and 4 bases from J, with 12 bases between. This CDR3 comprises 13 residues. CDR3 sequence: CASSTQGIYGYTF. Written as DNA, the CDR3 is TGTGCCAGCAGCACTCAGGGGATCTATGGCTACACCTTC.

The chain carries TRBV7-9 and TRBJ2-5; 7 positions agree with TRBD2. The V segment lost 5 bases and the J segment 5 bases; nucleotides outside the gene matches: 8. Germline CDR1 and CDR2: SEHNR and FQNEAQ (reference sequence). The CDR3 spans 14 residues. The CDR3 is CASSPRTGGETQYF. DNA for the CDR3: TGTGCCAGCAGCCCCCGGACCGGGGGGGAGACCCAGTACTTC.

This rearrangement joins TRBV19 to TRBJ1-2; no definite D call. Trimming stripped 0 bases from V and 5 bases from J, with 10 bases between. Germline CDR1 reads LNHDA; CDR2 reads SQIVND (reference sequence). CDR3 length: 14 residues. CDR3 protein: CASSIDPDIYGYTF. The CDR3 coding sequence is TGTGCCAGTAGTATAGACCCTGACATTTATGGCTACACCTTC. The full variable domain, with the rest looked up from reference TRBV19 and TRBJ1-2, is DGGITQSPKYLFRKEGQNVTLSCEQNLNHDAMYWYRQDPGQGLRLIYYSQIVNDFQKGDIAEGYSVSREKKESFPLTVTSAQKNPTAFYLCASSIDPDIYGYTFGSGTRLTVV.

In nucleotides, the CDR3 is TGTGCCAGCATCAAACAGGGGACTAGCGGGGGGCCGTACAATGAGCAGTTCTTC. Protein product: CASIKQGTSGGPYNEQFF. The rearrangement uses TRBV6-4 and TRBJ2-1, with 15 bases identical to TRBD2. V gave up 7 bases and J gave up 4 bases; unmatched junction bases: 11. CDR3 size: 18 residues. Germline-derived CDR1 and CDR2 are MRHNA and SNTAGT.

This chain uses TRBV28 with TRBJ1-4; TRBD1 might be the D (6 bases). V was pared by 6 bases and J by 4 bases, with 18 bases between. The CDR3 runs to 16 residues. The germline V gene encodes CDR1 MDHEN and CDR2 SYDVKM. The chain's CDR3 is CASSPPAGAGNEKLFF. The CDR3 coding sequence is TGTGCCAGCAGCCCCCCCGCAGGGGCGGGTAATGAAAAACTGTTTTTT. Full variable domain (missing parts from reference TRBV28 and TRBJ1-4): DVKVTQSSRYLVKRTGEKVFLECVQDMDHENMFWYRQDPGLGLRLIYFSYDVKMKEKGDIPEGYSVSREKKERFSLILESASTNQTSMYLCASSPPAGAGNEKLFFGSGTQLSVL.

This clone has more than one count but fewer than ten. The genes are TRBV14 and TRBJ1-4, with D possibly matching TRBD1 (6 bases). The CDR3 runs to 17 residues. The germline V gene has CDR1 SGHDN and CDR2 FVKESK. The V end lost 2 bases, the J end lost 3 bases, and 16 bases lay between the germline ends. The DNA for the CDR3 is TGTGCCAGCAGCCAACGCCCCCGGGGGGCGTCTAATGAAAAACTGTTTTTT. The encoded protein is CASSQRPRGASNEKLFF.

The chain uses TRBV5-1 and TRBJ2-3; D gene ambiguous. Trimming removed 0 bases from V and 5 bases from J, with 13 bases in between. The germline CDR1 and CDR2 sequences are SGHRS and YFSETQ. The CDR3 extends over 15 amino acids. The DNA of the CDR3 is TGCGCCAGCAGCTTGGGCGGTTATTCCGGAGATACGCAGTATTTT. This codes for CASSLGGYSGDTQYF.

CDR3 in DNA: TGTGCCAGCAGTGGGGACAGGGCGGGTAATCAGCCCCAGCATTTT. Residues: CASSGDRAGNQPQHF. The chain carries TRBV28 and TRBJ1-5; 9 bases match TRBD1. CDR3 length: 15 residues. V shed 5 bases, J shed 4 bases, and the junction held 6 bases outside the gene matches. Germline assignment: CDR1 MDHEN and CDR2 SYDVKM.

The chain couples TRBV7-3 to TRBJ2-3; TRBD2 aligns across 9 bases. Germline V gene sequence: CDR1 SGHTA, CDR2 FQGTGA. The CDR3 has 15 amino acids. J was trimmed by 1 base and V by 4 bases; bases with no gene match: 3. CDR3 coding DNA: TGTGCCAGCAGCTCTAGCGGGACTGGCACAGATACGCAGTATTTT. Translated, it gives CASSSSGTGTDTQYF.

The rearrangement links TRBV7-2 to TRBJ2-4, with TRBD1 matching over 7 bases. Germline values: CDR1 SGHTA, CDR2 FQGNSA. V lost 5 bases, J lost 0 bases, and 4 bases stayed unmatched. The CDR3 sequence is 15 residues long. The CDR3 DNA reads as TGTGCCAGCAGCCCCCGGACAGGAGCCAAAAACATTCAGTACTTC. This codes for CASSPRTGAKNIQYF.

The chain links TRBV4-2 to TRBJ2-7; possible D gene TRBD1, 6 bases. Germline V lookup: CDR1 LGHNA, CDR2 YNFKEQ. Trimming left V 1 base short and J 4 bases short, with 14 bases between. This CDR3 is built from 15 residues. The CDR3 here is CASSQGPGQLYEQYF. The CDR3 DNA reads TGTGCCAGCAGCCAAGGCCCCGGACAGTTGTACGAGCAGTACTTC.

This rearrangement joins TRBV4-3 to TRBJ1-6; 9 bases match TRBD1. J lost 10 bases, V lost 3 bases, and 10 bases had no gene match. In germline, CDR1 is LGHNA, CDR2 YSLEER. The CDR3 length is 16 residues. CDR3 sequence (DNA): TGCGCCAGCAGCCAGGGACGGGGACAGGGCCCATCACCCCTCCACTTT. Its protein product is CASSQGRGQGPSPLHF.

The rearrangement joins TRBV19 to TRBJ1-1; perhaps TRBD1 as D (6 bases). The CDR3 is 16 amino acids. Germline V gene lookup returns CDR1 LNHDA and CDR2 SQIVND (reference sequence). V shed 4 bases and J shed 4 bases, with 19 bases lying between them. Written as DNA, the CDR3 is TGTGCCAGTAGTAAGGGGTCAGGGGTTTATGGCACTGAAGCTTTCTTT. It translates to CASSKGSGVYGTEAFF.

The chain recombines TRBV4-3 with TRBJ1-2; 7 nucleotides align to TRBD1. Germline values: CDR1 LGHNA, CDR2 YSLEER. The CDR3 spans 15 residues. V lost 3 bases and J lost 4; bases outside the gene matches: 8. Here the CDR3 reads CASSHQWGQSYGYTF. The CDR3 nucleotides read TGCGCCAGCAGCCACCAATGGGGACAGTCCTATGGCTACACCTTC.

The chain combines TRBV6-2 or TRBV6-3 with TRBJ2-1; D uncertain. The V gene's germline CDR1 is MNHEY and CDR2 SVGEGT. The germline V and J ends were trimmed by 2 bases and 7 bases, with 6 bases remaining between them. This CDR3 contains 12 residues. The CDR3 loop is CASSYTENEQFF. The CDR3 DNA reads as TGTGCCAGCAGTTACACGGAGAATGAGCAGTTCTTC.

The chain couples TRBV19 to TRBJ2-7; tentatively, D is TRBD1 (6 bases). Germline CDR1 reads LNHDA; CDR2 reads SQIVND (reference sequence). Trimming took off 3 bases at V and 5 bases at J, with 17 bases between the two ends. The CDR3 is 15 amino acids. This chain's CDR3 is CASSINRALAHEQYF. The CDR3 bases are TGTGCCAGTAGTATTAACAGGGCTCTCGCCCACGAGCAGTACTTC.

A single count supports this clone. V and J are TRBV10-3 and TRBJ2-5; no firm D call. V was cut by 8 bases and J by 2 bases, with 12 bases left in between. This CDR3 region has 13 residues. Germline V gene lookup returns CDR1 ENHRY and CDR2 SYGVKD. The CDR3 DNA sequence: TGTGCCATCGCCTCCCCGAGTCAAGAGACCCAGTACTTC. Translation: CAIASPSQETQYF.